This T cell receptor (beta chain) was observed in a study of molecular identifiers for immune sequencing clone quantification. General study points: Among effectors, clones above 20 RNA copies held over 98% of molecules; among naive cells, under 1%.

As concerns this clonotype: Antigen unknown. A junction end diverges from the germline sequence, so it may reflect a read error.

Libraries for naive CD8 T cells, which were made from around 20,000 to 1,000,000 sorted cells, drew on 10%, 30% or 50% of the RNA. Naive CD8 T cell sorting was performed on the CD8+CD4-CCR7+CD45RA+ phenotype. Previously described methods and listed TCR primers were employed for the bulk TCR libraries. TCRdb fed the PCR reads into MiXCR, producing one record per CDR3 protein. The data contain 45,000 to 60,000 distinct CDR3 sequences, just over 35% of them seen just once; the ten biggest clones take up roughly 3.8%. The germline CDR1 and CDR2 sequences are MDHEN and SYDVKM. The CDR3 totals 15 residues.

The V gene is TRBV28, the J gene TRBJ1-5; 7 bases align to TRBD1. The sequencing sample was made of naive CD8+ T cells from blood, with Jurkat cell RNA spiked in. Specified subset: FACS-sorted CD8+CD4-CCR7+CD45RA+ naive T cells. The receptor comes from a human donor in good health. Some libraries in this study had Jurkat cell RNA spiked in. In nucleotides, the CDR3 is TGTGCCAGCAGTTCCGACAGGGTGGGCAATCGGCCCCAGCATTTT. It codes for CASSSDRVGNRPQHF.